The sequence of this T cell receptor (beta chain) was determined in a study of T cell responses to AZD1222 COVID-19 vaccine (dated by TCRdb to the early 2020s). About the investigation overall: AZD1222 recipients with second doses at about 4 weeks or about 12 weeks were pooled, because spike-specific TCR depth and breadth did not differ between schedules. Trial participants were enrolled into age subgroups of 18-55, 56-69 and 70-plus years, which contained about 150, 28 and 57 TCR-sequenced participants, respectively. TCR sequencing covered roughly 230 trial participants: 207 given two doses of AZD1222 and around 26 given two doses of MenACWY control vaccine. Paper-wide results and their limitations: The 56-69-year group was small, and its depth increase did not reach significance, likely because of low power. Conclusions about previously exposed vaccinees were limited because only 6 or 7 AZD1222 recipients were SARS-CoV-2 seropositive at baseline. Because no day 14 peak-response samples were available, the repertoires could be characterized only after the peak T cell response. Participants were mostly white British and included more females than males, and it was suggested by the authors that clonal diversity may have been underestimated. A significant rise in spike-specific TCR breadth and depth was observed after two AZD1222 doses relative to day 0 and relative to MenACWY recipients. Vaccine-associated CD4 TCRs spanned the whole spike protein, with dominant responses in regions 160-218 and 743-854. Nearly half of unique spike-specific TCRs reportedly recognized epitopes outside regions mutated in the B.1.351 and B.1.1.7 variants.

The CDR3 regions of human TCRbeta chains were analyzed by immunosequencing. From the authors' description of their analysis: TCRs in the repertoires were matched against a reference library of SARS-CoV-2-specific TCRs that had been generated with the MIRA antigen-specificity platform. Breadth meant the fraction of unique TCRs that were SARS-CoV-2-associated, whereas depth meant the fraction of total T cells that were SARS-CoV-2-associated. Using the MIRA data, every spike-specific TCR was mapped to the spike region that the TCR reacted to and assigned to either a CD4 or a CD8 class. Log10-transformed breadth and depth values were compared by one-way ANOVA with Sidak's multiple comparisons tests. The immuneACCESS repertoire file appears here via TCRdb, limited to in-frame rearrangements. These files lack a portion of the clones; in checked studies, under half of the deficit traces to unresolved V genes, and the cause of the others is not known. The DNA was the basis for D and trimming; V, J and clone size are from that table. The sample yields tens of thousands of clones; roughly 88% were counted once. Together, the top ten hold roughly 15% of the sample.

This clone occurred once. The antigen it binds to is not known. No clone much larger than this one lies a single base away; base qualities are absent. The label giving this sample's time point can be read as: baseline before first vaccination. The vaccinee samples were drawn from two UK trials, COV001 and COV002, one of which was a single-blind randomized controlled phase 2/3 trial testing AZD1222 (ChAdOx1 nCoV-19) in healthy adults. For TCRbeta chain sequencing, PBMC samples were collected from trial participants at day 0 and at day 28 after the second dose. Germline trimming: 4 bases from V, 3 bases from J; junction bases outside gene matches: 10. CDR1 is given as SGHVS and CDR2 as FQNEAQ, both from the germline V gene. The CDR3 has 16 amino acids, counting the end cysteine and phenylalanine. Kept here is only the CDR3 DNA, which spans 48 bases and is read in frame from base 1.

This receptor was taken from an adult in good health. This sample comprised peripheral blood, obtained on day 0 of AZD1222 vaccination. The receptor chain draws on TRBV7-8 and TRBJ2-7; a stretch of 9 junction bases matches TRBD1. The CDR3 reads as follows: CASSYSTTGGFYEQYF. The bases are TGTGCCAGCAGCTATTCGACGACAGGGGGTTTCTACGAGCAGTACTTC.